This T cell receptor beta chain was found in a study of a mutant IDH1 vaccine in newly diagnosed glioma. Study background: Vaccine dosing followed radiotherapy by 4-6 weeks, or accompanied temozolomide cycles.

About this clone: Its specificity is unknown.

Time point: week 35, safety follow-up. Topical imiquimod accompanied each vaccine dose, which consisted of 300 ug of mutant IDH1 20-mer peptide. The method was immunoSEQ multiplex PCR; TCRdb's version includes in-frame clones alone and lacks a portion of them. The sample has approximately 50,000 clones, roughly 84% seen once. CDR1 MGHRA and CDR2 YSYEKL come from the germline V gene. Trimming removed 1 base from V and 2 bases from J, with 14 bases in between. The CDR3 has 16 residues. The sample was PBMCs, taken from a glioma patient whose treatment included an IDH1 peptide vaccine. V is TRBV4-1 and J is TRBJ1-2; perhaps TRBD1 as D (5 bases). This receptor was obtained from a middle-aged man with glioma. The CDR3 loop reads CASSQVVRGGNYGYTF. CDR3 DNA: TGCGCCAGCAGCCAAGTCGTGAGGGGAGGGAACTATGGCTACACCTTC.